This TCR beta chain was recovered during a study of CD8+CD57+ T cells in acquired aplastic anemia. Across the whole study: Mean yield of DNA from sorted CD4+ and CD8+ cells was roughly 3.1 ug.

On this clonotype: No antigen is known for it.

V lost 3 bases, J lost 5 bases, and 10 bases lay in between. The CDR3 runs to 13 residues. CDR1 WNHNN and CDR2 SYGVQD come from the germline V gene (reference sequence). The authors sequenced patients whose flow cytometry had shown CD8+CD57+ cell expansion. No therapy had been given to the patients at the time of blood sampling. TCR beta VDJ and CDR3 profiles were obtained from a genomic DNA template. TCRdb re-derived calls from the reads in MiXCR, one entry per CDR3 protein. The sample consists of about 220,000 distinct CDR3 sequences, 40% to 50% of them appearing once. Study-level findings and limits: Patients and controls turned out to have more than 25 CD8+ CDR3 sequences in common. Patients did not significantly differ from controls in CD8+ Simpson's diversity.

The chain uses TRBV10-1 and TRBJ2-5, with D possibly TRBD2 on 5 matching bases. The sequencing sample was made of sorted CD4+, CD8+, or CD8+CD57+ T cells (not recorded which) from PBMCs. The TCR originated in a human donor with aplastic anemia. The CDR3 reads CASSEEGGETQYF. CDR3 DNA sequence: TGCGCCAGCAGTGAAGAGGGTGGGGAGACCCAGTACTTC.